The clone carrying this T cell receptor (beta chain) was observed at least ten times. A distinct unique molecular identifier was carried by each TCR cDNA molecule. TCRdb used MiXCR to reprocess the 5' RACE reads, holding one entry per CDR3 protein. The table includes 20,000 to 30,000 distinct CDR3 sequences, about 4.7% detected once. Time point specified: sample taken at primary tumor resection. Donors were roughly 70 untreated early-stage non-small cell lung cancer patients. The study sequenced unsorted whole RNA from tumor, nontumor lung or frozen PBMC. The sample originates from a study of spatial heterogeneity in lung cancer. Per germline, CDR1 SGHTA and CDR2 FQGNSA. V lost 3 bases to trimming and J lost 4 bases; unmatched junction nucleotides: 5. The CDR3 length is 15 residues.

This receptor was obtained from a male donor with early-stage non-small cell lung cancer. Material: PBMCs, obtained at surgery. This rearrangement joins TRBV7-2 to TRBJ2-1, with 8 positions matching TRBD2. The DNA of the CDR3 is TGTGCCAGCAGCTTTGCCGGGGGGGCGTACAATGAGCAGTTCTTC. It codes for CASSFAGGAYNEQFF.